The 15 T cell receptor beta chains below were found in one sample sequenced in a study of T cells in Graves' hyperthyroidism and ophthalmopathy. The investigators amplified TCR beta CDR3 regions from RNA transcripts. TCR CDR3 regions were first amplified by RT-PCR with HTBI primers. TCRdb reanalysed the multiplex PCR reads using MiXCR and keeps one entry per CDR3 protein. This sample carries more than 450,000 distinct CDR3 sequences, 20% of them seen once, and the ten largest clones take 45% to 50%. The sequenced material came from blood. These receptors were obtained from a middle-aged man with Graves' ophthalmopathy.

The rearrangement links TRBV9 to TRBJ2-6; weak D call: TRBD2 (7 bases). CDR1 is SGDLS, CDR2 YYNGEE, per germline. This CDR3 spans 16 amino acids. The V end lost 4 bases, the J end lost 4 bases, and 15 bases lay between the germline ends. CDR3 sequence: CASSPPGGQGANVLTF. The CDR3 DNA reads as TGTGCCAGCAGCCCCCCCGGGGGGCAGGGGGCCAACGTCCTGACTTTC.

This clonotype has only a few counts. This chain uses TRBV20-1 with TRBJ2-1; possibly TRBD2 for D (6 bases). V lost 5 bases and J 4 bases, leaving 15 bases between the germline ends. CDR1 and CDR2 from the germline V gene are DFQATT and SNEGSKA (reference sequence). This CDR3 contains 14 residues. CDR3 protein: CSAVSGPLYNEQFF. The CDR3 nucleotides read TGCAGTGCTGTGAGCGGGCCTCTGTACAATGAGCAGTTCTTC.

The J gene is TRBJ2-1, the V gene TRBV6-5; D uncertain. The ends were cut back, 4 bases at V and 10 bases at J, with 8 bases in the middle. CDR1 is MNHEY, CDR2 SVGAGI, per germline. The CDR3 consists of 11 residues. In nucleotides, the CDR3 is TGTGCCAGCAGTTCAGGTTGGGAGCAGTTCTTC. It specifies CASSSGWEQFF.

This clonotype appeared many times. The chain links TRBV5-1 to TRBJ2-7, with D perhaps being TRBD1 or TRBD2 (6 bases each). The CDR3 is 16 amino acids. The germline V gene encodes CDR1 SGHRS and CDR2 YFSETQ. V was cut by 3 bases and J by 3 bases, with 19 bases left in between. CDR3 sequence: CASSSGAWGADYEQYF. The CDR3 nucleotides are TGCGCCAGCAGCTCCGGCGCCTGGGGGGCTGACTACGAGCAGTACTTC.

At least ten counts were recorded for this clonotype. The chain carries TRBV11-2 and TRBJ2-3, with D perhaps matching TRBD1 (6 bases). Germline V gives CDR1 SGHAT, CDR2 FQNNGV. The CDR3 consists of 16 residues. V lost 4 bases, J lost 5 bases, and 19 bases lay in between. CDR3 sequence reads: CASSSYPPDSLDTQYF. As DNA, the CDR3 is TGTGCCAGCAGCTCCTACCCCCCGGACAGTCTAGATACGCAGTATTTT.

This clonotype was picked up many times. The J gene is TRBJ2-2, the V gene TRBV28; 12 nucleotides agree with TRBD1. Germline V gene data show CDR1 as MDHEN and CDR2 as SYDVKM. V dropped 2 bases and J dropped 6; count of bases not matched to a gene: 7. This CDR3 region has 17 residues. The CDR3: CASSLPTGTGGPGELFF. The CDR3 DNA sequence: TGTGCCAGCAGTTTACCAACCGGGACAGGGGGCCCCGGGGAGCTGTTTTTT.

This clonotype was counted at least ten times. The rearrangement joins TRBV2 to TRBJ2-7; no clear D gene. V lost 6 bases and J lost 3, with 12 bases in between. This CDR3 spans 13 amino acids. Germline V gene data show CDR1 as SNHLY and CDR2 as FYNNEI. In DNA form, the CDR3 reads TGTGCCAGCAGGAGTTGGACCTACTACGAGCAGTACTTC. It specifies CASRSWTYYEQYF. Together with reference TRBV2 and TRBJ2-7, the CDR3 gives the full variable domain: EPEVTQTPSHQVTQMGQEVILRCVPISNHLYFYWYRQILGQKVEFLVSFYNNEISEKSEIFDDQFSVERPDGSNFTLKIRSTKLEDSAMYFCASRSWTYYEQYFGPGTRLTVT.

A few counts support this clonotype. The chain uses TRBV16 and TRBJ1-1; a weak D match, TRBD1 (5 bases). Germline-derived CDR1 and CDR2 are KGHSY and FQNENV. CDR3 size: 14 residues. The germline V and J ends were trimmed by 6 bases and 6 bases, with 17 bases remaining between them. The CDR3 DNA reads TGTGCCAGCAGTCTCCATACGGGGCTGGCTGAAGCTTTCTTT. Translation gives CASSLHTGLAEAFF.

This clonotype has ten or more counts. This chain connects TRBV2 to TRBJ1-1; D gene uncertain. Per the germline V gene, CDR1 is SNHLY and CDR2 is FYNNEI. The CDR3 is 13 amino acids. The V end was cut by 6 bases, the J end by 0 bases, with 8 bases between. The CDR3 reads CASRPQVNTEAFF. The CDR3 DNA reads TGTGCCAGCAGACCCCAGGTGAACACTGAAGCTTTCTTT.

The J gene is TRBJ1-3, the V gene TRBV6-1; tentative D call: TRBD1 (5 bases). The CDR3 has 15 residues. V lost 5 bases, J lost 2 bases, and 13 bases lay in between. Germline V gene data show CDR1 as MNHNS and CDR2 as SASEGT. CDR3 DNA sequence: TGTGCCAGCAGTAATACAGGTCAGACTGGAAACACCATATATTTT. Amino acids: CASSNTGQTGNTIYF.

The V gene is TRBV3-1, the J gene TRBJ2-5; 7 bases map to TRBD1. CDR3 length equals 14 residues. CDR1 is LGHDT and CDR2 is YNNKEL in the germline V gene (reference sequence). Trimming took 0 bases from V and 5 from J; bases not matched to a gene: 3. Here the CDR3 DNA reads TGTGCCAGCAGCCAAGAGAGGGGGCGGGAGACCCAGTACTTC. Residues: CASSQERGRETQYF.

The chain is built from TRBV7-3 and TRBJ2-7; D may be TRBD2 (6 bases). V gave up 2 bases and J gave up 5 bases, with 10 bases separating them. The CDR3 runs to 13 residues. Germline V gene sequence: CDR1 SGHTA, CDR2 FQGTGA. The CDR3: CASSLDPSDEQYF. The DNA for the CDR3 is TGTGCCAGCAGCTTAGACCCTAGCGACGAGCAGTACTTC.

This clonotype was seen many times. The chain is built from TRBV12-3 or TRBV12-4 and TRBJ1-5; 7 bases match TRBD1. The junction had 5 bases not matched to a gene; V was cut back by 5 bases and J by 4 bases. This CDR3 is built from 14 residues. This CDR3 is CASSLGQVNQPQHF. In DNA, the CDR3 is TGTGCCAGCAGTCTCGGACAGGTAAATCAGCCCCAGCATTTT.

The rearrangement uses TRBV11-2 and TRBJ1-1; D possibly corresponds to TRBD1 (6 bases). Trimming cost V 1 base and J 0 bases, with 9 bases left between them. CDR1 and CDR2 (germline): SGHAT, FQNNGV. CDR3 length: 15 residues. CDR3 DNA: TGTGCCAGCAGCTTAGTGGGACACTTGAACACTGAAGCTTTCTTT. Protein product: CASSLVGHLNTEAFF.

J is TRBJ1-4 and V is TRBV6-2 or TRBV6-3; 9 positions agree with TRBD1. CDR3 length: 16 residues. Germline assignment: CDR1 MNHEY and CDR2 SVGEGT. The trim removed 0 bases at V and 7 bases at J, leaving 6 bases unmatched. The chain's CDR3 is CASSYSGGQGTEKLFF. The DNA of the CDR3 is TGTGCCAGCAGTTACTCGGGGGGACAGGGAACTGAAAAACTGTTTTTT.